This T cell receptor (beta chain) was retrieved from a study of shared clonotypes between healthy human individuals (dated by TCRdb to 2020 to 2022). Describing the broader study: The cohort included a few men and a couple of women between 18 and 49 years of age. For each donor, three plates each were used for CD4 naive and CD4 memory, two plates were used for CD8 naive, and one plate was used for CD8 memory. To estimate repertoire size and how much clonotype sharing occurs between individuals, the study deeply sequenced the blood TCR repertoires of about five healthy adults. To increase sequencing depth and limit assay-specific biases, TCR repertoire library preparation and sequencing were carried out by different laboratories using diverse techniques. Per donor, leukapheresis produced somewhere between about 0.8 and 9 billion PBMCs.

Donors were healthy HIV-negative adults with no recently reported acute infections or vaccinations. Every donor was a Caucasian adult living in Nashville, Tennessee, USA. The CD8 memory samples were a combination of magnetically selected CD45RO+ cells and CCR7-negative CD45RA+ effector memory (TemRA) cells. Blood was collected by leukapheresis, and PBMCs were isolated by Ficoll-Histopaque density gradient centrifugation and then cryopreserved in liquid nitrogen vapor phase. Analytical flow cytometry was used to check the purity and quantity of each magnetically sorted T cell population. Genomic DNA was isolated from every sorted fraction and measured by UV absorbance on a Nanodrop 2000c. Summary of the overall study and its limitations: Because the study included only a small number of donors, the genetic and exposure-history diversity represented was limited. When several donors were compared, the shared fraction of clonotypes was around 5% for naive CD4, around 3.5% for naive CD8, roughly 2.5% for memory CD4, and 0.35% to 0.4% for memory CD8. Sampling was restricted to blood, and TCR repertoires in tissues likely differ from the TCR repertoires found in blood. Clonotypes shared by all four sorted-subset donors showed higher generation probabilities than non-shared clonotypes. Naive subsets generally had larger estimated clonotype richness than memory subsets. Pairwise subsampling led to the expectation that sequencing depth would affect the degree of clonotype sharing among donors. Incomplete sequencing was indicated by rarefaction of sorted-subset datasets, despite the large sequencing depth.

Using the deep immunoSEQ assay, TCR CDR3 regions were amplified from genomic DNA by multiplex PCR. Extracted genomic DNA from each cell subset was spread evenly across all wells of several immunoSEQ 96-well plates, with each plate serving as a replicate. For sorted subsets, around 200 ng genomic DNA, equal to 25,000 to 35,000 T cell genomes, was loaded into each replicate PCR. Purified libraries were quantified with a Qubit 3.0 fluorometer, sized on a Bioanalyzer 2100, and re-quantified with the KAPA Library Quantification kit. A separate single-read 150-cycle Illumina NextSeq 550 flow cell was used to sequence each immunoSEQ 96-well plate. Under the source paper's analysis protocol: Because only junctional sequences without quality scores were contained in the immunoSEQ output, filtering matching that applied to full-length reads could not be performed. Sequences were annotated with PyIR, a Python wrapper for IgBLAST v1.9, using IMGT germline references to assign V/J genes and CDR3. Reads were removed for weak V/J assignments (E-value above 1e-6), missing CDR3, stop codons, out-of-frame junctions, or ambiguous translated residues. V3J clonotypes were defined as sequences sharing an identical inferred V gene, J gene, and CDR3 amino acid sequence. Percentage overlap between repertoires was computed as shared unique clonotypes divided by the size of the smaller repertoire. Repertoire richness was assessed with RTK rarefaction, the Chao1 estimator, and Recon v2.1 estimates of unobserved clonotypes. For all TCRbeta clonotypes obtained by the gDNA method from several donors, generation probabilities were computed with OLGA. The clones in this table, taken by TCRdb from immuneACCESS, are in-frame only. Not every clone is retained; where verified, under half of the shortfall comes from an unresolved V gene, and the cause of the rest is unknown. V and J calls and clone size are given by that table; D and trimming were obtained from the DNA. Counted in this sample were about 120,000 clones; about 70% of them appeared once. The ten largest clones add up to roughly a quarter of the sample.

The germline V gene sets CDR1 to SGHVS and CDR2 to FQNEAQ. V lost 5 bases and J lost 6 bases, and the count of bases not matched to a germline gene is 13. Counted from cysteine to phenylalanine, this CDR3 has 15 amino acids. The sequence is cut down to CDR3 DNA, 45 bases in frame from base 1. To note about this clone: This receptor's antigen is unknown. Base qualities are missing; no much larger clone stands one base away.

The rearranged segments are TRBV7-8 and TRBJ2-7, and 7 junctional nucleotides match TRBD2. The receptor's source is a woman in her 30s in good health. Material: memory CD8+ T cells sorted from blood. The cell subset or site label for this specimen denotes: CD45RO+ cells pooled with CCR7-negative TemRA cells. The nucleotides read TGTGCCAGCAGCACACTAGCGACCACCCTCGGCGAGCAGTACTTC. It codes for CASSTLATTLGEQYF. Here the CDR3 is joined to the reference TRBV7-8 and TRBJ2-7 genes, and the full variable domain is: GAGVSQSPRYKVAKRGQDVALRCDPISGHVSLFWYQQALGQGPEFLTYFQNEAQLDKSGLPSDRFFAERPEGSVSTLKIQRTQQEDSAVYLCASSTLATTLGEQYFGPGTRLTVT.